This T cell receptor beta chain was sequenced in a study of cytomegalovirus exposure and HLA in healthy donors. The PCR was carried out with 60 Vbeta primers and 13 Jbeta primers. Repertoires were generated with immunoSEQ multiplex PCR, while TCRdb's copy carries only in-frame clones and drops some. The sample shows some 99,000 clones, 55% to 80% of them seen only once. Only a few counts were recorded for this clone. Germline lookup yields CDR1 SNHLY and CDR2 FYNNEI. The CDR3 sequence is 18 residues long. V lost 6 bases, J lost 2 bases, and 11 bases stayed unmatched. The chain employs TRBV2 and TRBJ2-7; 15 nucleotides align to TRBD2. Sequencing used PBMCs. This clonotype originated in a female donor in good health and CMV-seronegative. This CDR3 reads CASRGPGLAGGLPYEQYF. The CDR3 nucleotides are TGTGCCAGCAGGGGCCCGGGACTAGCGGGAGGACTACCCTACGAGCAGTACTTC.